This T cell receptor beta chain originates from a study of follicular helper T cells after annual influenza vaccination (dated by TCRdb to the late 2010s). Turning to the overall study: Blood was collected on days 0, 7 and 28 after each seasonal influenza vaccination. To study recall of cTfh clones, some subjects were followed through successive annual vaccinations in the 2013-2014, 2014-2015 and 2015-2016 seasons. One week after vaccination, a second recruited cohort of 12 to 13 subjects (Table S1) displayed a similar ICOS+CD38+ cTfh response. Multi-year samples were obtained from roughly 6 subjects, with two vaccination seasons covered for four subjects and three seasons covered for two subjects. The 2013-2014 samples were cryopreserved, while the 2015 samples were processed right after collection. Broad study findings and their caveats: Only roughly 9.5-20% of analyzed cells yielded productive TCRB sequences, so sampling of rare clonotypes was not possible. ICOS+CD38+ cTfh clonality correlated with the frequency of that population, and its change correlated with the change in circulating plasmablast frequency. Day 7 ICOS+CD38+ clones were most often found later in ICOS-CD38- cTfh, suggesting that subset may serve as a memory reservoir. With successive annual vaccinations, a recurrent oligoclonal ICOS+CD38+ cTfh response was recalled, and this response contained tetramer and AIM influenza-specific clonotypes.

In regard to this clone: Its antigen remains unidentified. The record has no base qualities; no much larger clone is one base away.

The protocol used for the library was the immunoSEQ multiplex PCR assay. Adaptive Biotechnologies carried out TCRB amplification, library preparation, sequencing and preliminary bioinformatics at Survey level resolution. For TCRB sequencing, genomic DNA from the sorted cTfh populations was amplified by multiplex PCR. Per the original workflow: Clonality was calculated in R as 1 minus normalized Shannon entropy, and the Gini index was computed with the R package ineq. Overlap score was defined as the summed counts of shared sequences divided by the total counts of all sequences in both compared samples. The significance of shared clonotypes was tested with Fisher's exact test, assuming a theoretical repertoire of 10^7 TCRB sequences. Sourced from immuneACCESS, this table was stored by TCRdb with only in-frame sequences that have V and J called. A share of the clones is absent; for the studies checked, an unresolved V gene accounts for under half, and the remainder has no known explanation. That table furnishes V, J and clone size, whereas the DNA furnished D and trimming. The sample table contains about 4,200 clones; only one count was recorded for roughly 86% of them. The leading ten clones occupy around 0.95% of the sample.

The CDR1 and CDR2 encoded by the germline V gene are SGHTA and FQGTGA. The CDR3 contains 12 residues, cysteine and phenylalanine counted. Only the CDR3 region is kept as DNA, spanning 36 bases read in frame from base 1. A distance of 9 bases separates the germline ends of V and J, which lose 3 bases and 7 bases respectively. The time point label of this sample denotes: 2015-2016 season, 7 days after influenza vaccination. Adults received seasonal inactivated influenza vaccine (Fluvarix), and TCRB sequencing tracked sorted blood CD4 subsets before and after vaccination. To be eligible, subjects had to live in the community and must not have received influenza vaccine in the previous 6 months. Reasons for exclusion included contraindications to influenza vaccine, substance abuse, HIV/AIDS, active malignancy, immunomodulatory medication, and active illness such as respiratory infection. Between about 35 and 110 mL of blood was sampled per time point. Circulating Tfh were defined as non-naive CD4+CXCR5+PD-1+ cells, and these cells were sorted into ICOS+CD38+ and ICOS-CD38- fractions. PBMC were isolated using Ficoll-Paque PLUS or SepMate separation. Cell subsets were sorted from PBMC on a BD FACS Aria before DNA extraction.

The sequenced sample was CXCR5+ CD38- circulating T follicular helper cells from blood, obtained 7 days after influenza vaccination. Reading the label with the study, this specimen's cell subset or site is: circulating Tfh, non-naive CD4+CXCR5+PD-1+ (ICOS+CD38+ or ICOS-CD38-). Here the chain combines TRBV7-3 and TRBJ1-1; TRBD1 might be the D gene, on 5 matching bases. The sequence came from an adult who received the influenza vaccine. The base sequence is TGTGCCAGCAGCTTCCCGGGGCGTGAAGCTTTCTTT. The encoded protein is CASSFPGREAFF.